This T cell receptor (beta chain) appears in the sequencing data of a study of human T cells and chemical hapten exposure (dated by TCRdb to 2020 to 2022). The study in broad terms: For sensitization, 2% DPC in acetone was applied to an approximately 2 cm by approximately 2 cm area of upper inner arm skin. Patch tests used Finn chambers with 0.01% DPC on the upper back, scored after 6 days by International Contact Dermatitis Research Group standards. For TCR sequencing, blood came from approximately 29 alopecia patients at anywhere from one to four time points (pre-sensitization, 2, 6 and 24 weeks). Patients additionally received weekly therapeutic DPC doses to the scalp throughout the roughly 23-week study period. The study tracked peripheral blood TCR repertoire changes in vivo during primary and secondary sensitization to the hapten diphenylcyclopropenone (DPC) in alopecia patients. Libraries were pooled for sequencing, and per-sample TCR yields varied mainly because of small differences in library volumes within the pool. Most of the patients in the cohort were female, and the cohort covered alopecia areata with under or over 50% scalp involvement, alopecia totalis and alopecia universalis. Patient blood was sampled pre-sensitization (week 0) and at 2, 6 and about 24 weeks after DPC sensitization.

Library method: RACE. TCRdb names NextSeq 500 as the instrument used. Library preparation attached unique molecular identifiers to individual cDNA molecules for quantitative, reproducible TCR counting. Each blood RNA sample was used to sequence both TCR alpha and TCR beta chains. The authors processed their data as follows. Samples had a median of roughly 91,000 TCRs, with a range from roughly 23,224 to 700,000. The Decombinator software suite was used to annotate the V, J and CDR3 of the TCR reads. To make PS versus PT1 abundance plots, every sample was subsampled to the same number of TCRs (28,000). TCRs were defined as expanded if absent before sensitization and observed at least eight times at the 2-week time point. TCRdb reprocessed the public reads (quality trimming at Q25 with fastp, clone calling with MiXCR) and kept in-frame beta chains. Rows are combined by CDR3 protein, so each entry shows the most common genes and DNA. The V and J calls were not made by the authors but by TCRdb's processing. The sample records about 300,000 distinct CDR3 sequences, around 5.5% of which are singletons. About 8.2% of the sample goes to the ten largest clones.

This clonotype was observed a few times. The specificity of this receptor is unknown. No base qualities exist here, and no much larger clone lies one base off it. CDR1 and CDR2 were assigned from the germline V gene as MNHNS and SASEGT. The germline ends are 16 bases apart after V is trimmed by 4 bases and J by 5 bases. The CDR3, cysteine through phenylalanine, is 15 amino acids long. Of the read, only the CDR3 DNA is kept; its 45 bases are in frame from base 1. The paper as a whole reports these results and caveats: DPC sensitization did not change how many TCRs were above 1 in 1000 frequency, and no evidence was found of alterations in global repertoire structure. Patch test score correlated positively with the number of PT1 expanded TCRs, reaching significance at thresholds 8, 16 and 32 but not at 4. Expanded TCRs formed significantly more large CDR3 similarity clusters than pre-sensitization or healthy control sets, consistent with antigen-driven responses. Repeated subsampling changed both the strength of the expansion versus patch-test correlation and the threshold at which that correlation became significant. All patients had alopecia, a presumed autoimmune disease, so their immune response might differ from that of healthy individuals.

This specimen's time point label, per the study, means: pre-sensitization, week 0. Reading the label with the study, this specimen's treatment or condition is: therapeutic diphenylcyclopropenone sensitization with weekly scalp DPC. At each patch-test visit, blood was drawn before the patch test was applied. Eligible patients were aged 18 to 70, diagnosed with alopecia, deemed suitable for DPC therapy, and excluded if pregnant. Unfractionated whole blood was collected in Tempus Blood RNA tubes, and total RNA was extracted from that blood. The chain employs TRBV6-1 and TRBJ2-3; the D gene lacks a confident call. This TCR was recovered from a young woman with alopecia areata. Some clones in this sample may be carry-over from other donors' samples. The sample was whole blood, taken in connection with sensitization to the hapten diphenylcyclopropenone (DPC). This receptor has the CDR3 CASSAVRPHLDTQYF. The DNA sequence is TGTGCCAGCAGTGCAGTGAGGCCCCATTTAGATACGCAGTATTTT.